The rows below give T cell receptor beta chains drawn from one sample of a study of cytomegalovirus exposure and HLA in healthy donors. Profiling relied on immunoSEQ multiplex PCR, and the TCRdb table lists in-frame clones only, not all of them. Its table records 200,000 or so clones. Specimen: PBMCs. These TCRs come from a boy aged 10-17 years in good health and CMV-seronegative. The CDR3 runs from the conserved cysteine through the conserved F or W. D genes are given only for firm matches.

CDR3 DNA | CDR3 protein | J gene | D gene | V gene
TGTGCCAGCAGCAGACGGAGCGGGGGACTAGACGAGCAGTACTTC | CASSRRSGGLDEQYF | TRBJ2-7 | TRBD2 | TRBV28
TGTGCCAGCAGCTCGACAGGGATGAACACTGAAGCTTTCTTT | CASSSTGMNTEAFF | TRBJ1-1 | TRBD1 | TRBV5-4
TGTGCCAGCAGCCAAGCCAGGGGGGAGAGCAATCAGCCCCAGCATTTT | CASSQARGESNQPQHF | TRBJ1-5 | TRBD1 | TRBV4-2
TGCGCCAGCAGCTTGAGGCCCGGGGGTGGGGTTGAGACCCAGTACTTC | CASSLRPGGGVETQYF | TRBJ2-5 | - | TRBV5-1
TGTGCCAGCAGCTTCGACACCGGGGAGCTGTTTTTT | CASSFDTGELFF | TRBJ2-2 | - | TRBV5-8
TGTGCTAGCTCCCCGACTAGCGGGGGAAATGAGCAGTTCTTC | CASSPTSGGNEQFF | TRBJ2-1 | TRBD2 | TRBV7-7
TGTGCCAGCAGTTCAAAAGCTCCAAGTGAGACCCAGTACTTC | CASSSKAPSETQYF | TRBJ2-5 | - | TRBV6-6
TGTGCCAGCAGTTATTCCGGGACAGCGAACACTGAAGCTTTCTTT | CASSYSGTANTEAFF | TRBJ1-1 | TRBD1 | TRBV13
TGTGCCAGCAGCTCCCCCCTTTACAATGAGCAGTTCTTC | CASSSPLYNEQFF | TRBJ2-1 | - | TRBV7-2
TGTGCCAGCAGCCCCATACGGGACAGGGGCCGAACTTCCTATGGCTACACCTTC | CASSPIRDRGRTSYGYTF | TRBJ1-2 | TRBD1 | TRBV11-2
TGTGCCAGCAGTATTGACAGGAGCTCCTACAATGAGCAGTTCTTC | CASSIDRSSYNEQFF | TRBJ2-1 | - | TRBV6-1
TGTGCCAGCAGCTTAGAACTAGCCCCTCGTAATGAGCAGTTCTTC | CASSLELAPRNEQFF | TRBJ2-1 | - | TRBV7-6
TGTGCCAGCAGTGACGGACAGGGGGCGGCCGGGGAGCTGTTTTTT | CASSDGQGAAGELFF | TRBJ2-2 | TRBD1 | TRBV2
TGCGCCAGCAGCTTGGTTGGGGAGCAGGCCGGGGAGCTGTTTTTT | CASSLVGEQAGELFF | TRBJ2-2 | - | TRBV5-1
TGCGCCAGCAGCCAACTAGGGGCCCATCAGCCCCAGCATTTT | CASSQLGAHQPQHF | TRBJ1-5 | - | TRBV4-1
TGTGCCAGCAGTGAAGCGCATACTAGCGGGGGGAGTCGGGCCTACAATGAGCAGTTCTTC | CASSEAHTSGGSRAYNEQFF | TRBJ2-1 | TRBD2 | TRBV6-1
TGTGCCAGCACGGAGCGTAGTAACAATGAGCAGTTCTTC | CASTERSNNEQFF | TRBJ2-1 | - | TRBV2
TGTGCCATCTCGTCCGGGGCAGGGGGCATTGGCACAGATACGCAGTATTTT | CAISSGAGGIGTDTQYF | TRBJ2-3 | TRBD1 | TRBV10-3
TGTGCCACCAGCAGAGGGGTTGACTACGAGCAGTACTTC | CATSRGVDYEQYF | TRBJ2-7 | - | TRBV15
TGCGCCAGCAGCCAGCGGCTAGCGGGGGCGGGCTCCTACAATGAGCAGTTCTTC | CASSQRLAGAGSYNEQFF | TRBJ2-1 | TRBD2 | TRBV4-3
TGTGCCGGCAGTTTAATGCAGGTAAACACTGAAGCTTTCTTT | CAGSLMQVNTEAFF | TRBJ1-1 | - | TRBV28
TGCGCCAGCAGCCAACCCGGGCAGGGGGGTTACGAGCAGTACTTC | CASSQPGQGGYEQYF | TRBJ2-7 | - | TRBV4-1
TGTGCCAGTAGTACGACAGGGATCCAAGAGACCCAGTACTTC | CASSTTGIQETQYF | TRBJ2-5 | TRBD1 | TRBV19
TGTGCCAGTAGTATAGGGGCCGTGGCGGGGGGCCTTTTGAATGAGCAGTTCTTC | CASSIGAVAGGLLNEQFF | TRBJ2-1 | TRBD2 | TRBV19
TGCGCCAGCAGCTTGGACAGGGACAACTACGAGCAGTACTTC | CASSLDRDNYEQYF | TRBJ2-7 | - | TRBV5-1
TGTGCCAGCAGCGTAGCGGGCGGGGGGCCTCAAGAGACCCAGTACTTC | CASSVAGGGPQETQYF | TRBJ2-5 | TRBD2 | TRBV9
TGCGCCAGCAGCTTCGAGCGGGGGGTCTACTACGAGCAGTACTTC | CASSFERGVYYEQYF | TRBJ2-7 | TRBD2 | TRBV5-1
TGTGCCAGCAGTTCCCACCGGGGGGGCCAAGAGACCCAGTACTTC | CASSSHRGGQETQYF | TRBJ2-5 | TRBD2 | TRBV28
TGTGCCAGCAGCTTTGTGACAGGGCCCTACGAAAAACTGTTTTTT | CASSFVTGPYEKLFF | TRBJ1-4 | TRBD1 | TRBV11-2
TGTGCCAGCAGCTTGCCAATAGCGGGGGACACAGATACGCAGTATTTT | CASSLPIAGDTDTQYF | TRBJ2-3 | TRBD2 | TRBV5-5
TGTGCCAGCAGCTCCGGACAGAGAAACTATGGCTACACCTTC | CASSSGQRNYGYTF | TRBJ1-2 | - | TRBV5-4
TGTGCCAGCGGGGCAGTGTCGGGCGAGCAGTACTTC | CASGAVSGEQYF | TRBJ2-7 | - | TRBV7-9
TGTGCCACCGCGGGGATCGAAGCTTTCTTT | CATAGIEAFF | TRBJ1-1 | - | TRBV19
TGCGCCAGCAGCTCGACTAGCGATGGCACAGATACGCAGTATTTT | CASSSTSDGTDTQYF | TRBJ2-3 | TRBD2 | TRBV5-1
TGTGCCAGCAGCTTAGTGGGGGCAGGGAGTACTGAAGCTTTCTTT | CASSLVGAGSTEAFF | TRBJ1-1 | - | TRBV7-2
TGTGCCAGCAGCTCCCAGGGGGCAGGGCTAGATTCACCCCTCCACTTT | CASSSQGAGLDSPLHF | TRBJ1-6 | TRBD1 | TRBV7-8
TGTGCCAGCAGGCACAGTATTTCCAAAAACATTCAGTACTTC | CASRHSISKNIQYF | TRBJ2-4 | - | TRBV6-1
TGTGCCAGCAGCTCCGGGGGGGCTTGGAGGGTCGCCCTCACTGAAGCTTTCTTT | CASSSGGAWRVALTEAFF | TRBJ1-1 | - | TRBV7-2
TGTGCCAGCAGTGAACGGGGCGAAGGGGGTGGCTACACCTTC | CASSERGEGGGYTF | TRBJ1-2 | - | TRBV2